These T cell receptor beta chains were read from a single sample in a study of cytotoxic CD8 clonotypes in ibrutinib-treated CLL. Profiling relied on immunoSEQ multiplex PCR, and the TCRdb table lists in-frame clones only, not all of them. The repertoire includes some 310,000 clones, roughly 79% of them detected once, and 5% to 7% sits in the top ten. The sample here was PBMCs, taken before ibrutinib treatment. These receptors originate from a human donor with chronic lymphocytic leukemia. Both conserved end residues are part of each CDR3. The D gene is left open where the match is weak. Expanded clones get a size class; other rows say once, few or many, or leave the size out.

TRBJ2-1,NA,TRBD2,TRBV7-9,CASSQIAGGFNEQFF,TGTGCCAGCAGCCAAATAGCGGGAGGATTCAATGAGCAGTTCTTC
TRBJ1-2,once,TRBD1,TRBV29-1,CSAMTGDSYGYTF,TGCAGCGCTATGACAGGGGATAGCTATGGCTACACCTTC
TRBJ2-3,NA,NA,TRBV30,CAWSDINYSTDTQYF,TGTGCCTGGAGCGACATTAATTATAGCACAGATACGCAGTATTTT
TRBJ2-7,few,NA,TRBV7-9,CASSPWKGISYEQYF,TGTGCCAGCAGCCCCTGGAAAGGGATCTCCTACGAGCAGTACTTC
TRBJ2-1,few,NA,TRBV7-2,CASSLWARANNEQFF,TGTGCCAGCAGCTTATGGGCCCGGGCCAACAATGAGCAGTTCTTC
TRBJ2-2,NA,TRBD1,TRBV5-6,CASSLWTGGAGELFF,TGTGCCAGCAGCTTGTGGACAGGGGGGGCCGGGGAGCTGTTTTTT
TRBJ2-1,few,NA,TRBV7-2,CASSRTSIIHNEQFF,TGTGCCAGCAGCCGTACTAGCATCATCCACAATGAGCAGTTCTTC
TRBJ2-1,NA,NA,TRBV2,CASSGTPYNEQFF,TGTGCCAGCAGCGGGACACCCTACAATGAGCAGTTCTTC
TRBJ2-7,NA,NA,TRBV19,CASSDFSSYEQYF,TGTGCCAGTAGCGATTTTAGCTCCTACGAGCAGTACTTC
TRBJ1-5,few,NA,TRBV7-6,CASSLGGGQPQHF,TGTGCCAGCAGCTTAGGGGGGGGCCAGCCCCAGCATTTT
TRBJ2-3,NA,NA,TRBV28,CASKATDTQYF,TGTGCCAGCAAAGCGACAGATACGCAGTATTTT
TRBJ2-7,once,TRBD2,TRBV5-1,CASSWTGTSDYEQYF,TGCGCCAGCAGCTGGACCGGGACTAGTGACTACGAGCAGTACTTC
TRBJ2-1,few,NA,TRBV7-3,CASSLSFSGEQFF,TGTGCCAGCAGCTTATCCTTTAGCGGAGAGCAGTTCTTC
TRBJ2-6,NA,NA,TRBV9,CASSPRDGESGANVLTF,TGTGCCAGCAGCCCTCGGGATGGCGAATCGGGGGCCAACGTCCTGACTTTC
TRBJ2-6,NA,NA,TRBV4-1,CASSRGRDGSSGANVLTF,TGCGCCAGCAGCCGCGGTCGGGACGGAAGCTCTGGGGCCAACGTCCTGACTTTC
TRBJ1-5,NA,NA,TRBV4-1,CASSPGPVREPQHF,TGCGCCAGCAGCCCGGGACCCGTTCGGGAGCCCCAGCATTTT
TRBJ2-7,NA,TRBD1,TRBV4-2,CASSQDMDRVAYEQYF,TGTGCCAGCAGCCAAGATATGGACAGGGTTGCCTACGAGCAGTACTTC
TRBJ2-7,NA,NA,TRBV30,CAWSVDSPYEQYF,TGTGCCTGGAGTGTGGACAGCCCCTACGAGCAGTACTTC
TRBJ2-1,NA,TRBD2,TRBV7-2,CASSLVRTSDNEQFF,TGTGCCAGCAGCTTAGTTCGGACTAGCGACAATGAGCAGTTCTTC
TRBJ2-4,NA,TRBD2,TRBV7-9,CASSLLAGGSLVYF,TGTGCCAGCAGCTTACTAGCGGGAGGGTCGTTGGTGTACTTC